A single sample is the source of the 7 T cell receptor beta chains below, sequenced in a study of Graves' ophthalmopathy and Graves' hyperthyroidism. From RNA, the CDR3 regions of TCR beta chains were amplified and sequenced. HTBI primers primed a first-round RT-PCR, and a second-round multiplex PCR followed. TCRdb analysed the multiplex PCR reads with MiXCR anew, one entry per CDR3 protein. Among around 1.1 million distinct CDR3 sequences, roughly two fifths were seen once, and the ten largest hold around 10%. Sequencing used peripheral blood or thyroid tissue (not recorded which). The source is an adult man with Graves' hyperthyroidism.

The rearrangement uses TRBV7-2 and TRBJ1-5; possible D gene TRBD1, 5 bases. Germline CDR1 is SGHTA and CDR2 is FQGNSA. This CDR3 is 16 amino acids long. V was shortened by 1 base and J by 11 bases, with 21 bases between the two germline ends. CDR3 residues: CASSLEPGLKSKTQHF. The CDR3 nucleotides read TGTGCCAGCAGCTTAGAGCCGGGGCTAAAATCGAAGACCCAGCATTTT.

This clonotype was counted at least ten times. The chain couples TRBV10-3 to TRBJ2-2; the match to TRBD1 covers 8 bases. The J segment lost 4 bases and the V segment lost 5 bases, leaving 15 bases of the junction unmatched. Germline V CDR1 and CDR2: ENHRY, SYGVKD. The CDR3 has 18 residues. In nucleotides, the CDR3 is TGTGCCATCAGTCCAACTACAGGGGGTGCCGTTGGCACCGGGGAGCTGTTTTTT. It is translated as CAISPTTGGAVGTGELFF.

V and J are TRBV5-1 and TRBJ1-6, with TRBD1 as a possible D gene (6 bases). Trimming took off 0 bases at V and 10 bases at J, with 11 bases between the two ends. The CDR3 consists of 14 residues. Germline V gives CDR1 SGHRS, CDR2 YFSETQ. The CDR3 reads CASSLVGGGSPLHF. The CDR3 DNA reads TGCGCCAGCAGCTTGGTTGGGGGCGGATCACCCCTCCACTTT.

This chain connects TRBV28 to TRBJ1-4; D is perhaps TRBD1 (5 bases). The CDR3 is 14 residues long. Germline V lookup: CDR1 MDHEN, CDR2 SYDVKM. V was cut by 2 bases and J by 8 bases, with 12 bases left in between. In DNA form, the CDR3 reads TGTGCCAGCAGTTTAAACCGGTACAGGGAAAAACTGTTTTTT. Translating gives CASSLNRYREKLFF. The full variable domain, rest sourced from reference TRBV28 and TRBJ1-4, is DVKVTQSSRYLVKRTGEKVFLECVQDMDHENMFWYRQDPGLGLRLIYFSYDVKMKEKGDIPEGYSVSREKKERFSLILESASTNQTSMYLCASSLNRYREKLFFGSGTQLSVL.

The J gene is TRBJ1-2, the V gene TRBV25-1; the D is unclear. From germline, CDR1 is MGHDK and CDR2 SYGVNS. Trimming cost V 11 bases and J 4 bases, with 17 bases left between them. CDR3 length: 13 residues. In DNA, the CDR3 is TGTGCCTGGAGTCTTGGCCAGACCTATGGCTACACCTTC. It yields the protein CAWSLGQTYGYTF.

The chain couples TRBV25-1 to TRBJ2-5, with 10 nucleotides matching TRBD2. This CDR3 region has 13 residues. V was clipped by 2 bases and J by 13 bases; unmatched bases: 7. Per germline, CDR1 MGHDK and CDR2 SYGVNS. This CDR3 is CASSELAGALPYF. CDR3 DNA sequence: TGTGCCAGCAGTGAACTAGCGGGAGCCCTACCGTACTTC.

This clonotype was seen many times. The V gene is TRBV2, the J gene TRBJ2-7, with D uncertain. Trimming removed 5 bases at V and 3 bases at J, with 14 bases between. Germline V lookup: CDR1 SNHLY, CDR2 FYNNEI. This CDR3 contains 14 residues. CDR3 protein: CASSNSGYHYEQYF. The CDR3 DNA follows: TGTGCCAGCAGTAATTCAGGATATCACTACGAGCAGTACTTC.